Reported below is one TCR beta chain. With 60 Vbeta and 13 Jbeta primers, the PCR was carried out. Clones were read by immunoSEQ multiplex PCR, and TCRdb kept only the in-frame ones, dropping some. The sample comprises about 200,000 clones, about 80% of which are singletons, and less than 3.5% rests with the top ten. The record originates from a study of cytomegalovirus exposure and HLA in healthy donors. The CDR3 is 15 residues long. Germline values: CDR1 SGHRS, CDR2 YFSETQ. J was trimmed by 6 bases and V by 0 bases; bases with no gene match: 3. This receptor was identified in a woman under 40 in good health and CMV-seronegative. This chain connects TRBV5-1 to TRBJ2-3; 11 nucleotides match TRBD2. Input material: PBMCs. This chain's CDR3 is CASSLVASGGDTQYF. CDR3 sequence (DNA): TGCGCCAGCAGCTTGGTCGCTAGCGGGGGGGATACGCAGTATTTT.